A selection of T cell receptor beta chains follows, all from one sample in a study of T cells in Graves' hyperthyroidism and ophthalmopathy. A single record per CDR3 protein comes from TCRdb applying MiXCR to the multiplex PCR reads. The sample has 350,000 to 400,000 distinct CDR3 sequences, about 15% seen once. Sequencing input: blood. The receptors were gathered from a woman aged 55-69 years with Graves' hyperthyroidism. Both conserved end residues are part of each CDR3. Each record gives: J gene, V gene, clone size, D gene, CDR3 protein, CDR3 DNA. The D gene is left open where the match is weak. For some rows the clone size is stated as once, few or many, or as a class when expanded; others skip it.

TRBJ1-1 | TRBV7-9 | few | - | CASTFSGTRSNTEAFF | TGTGCCAGCACTTTTTCCGGGACTCGCTCTAACACTGAAGCTTTCTTT
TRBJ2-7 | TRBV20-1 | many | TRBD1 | CSASRGSYEQYF | TGCAGTGCTTCCAGGGGGTCCTACGAGCAGTACTTC
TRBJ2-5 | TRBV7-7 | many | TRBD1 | CASSRAEGAPGETQYF | TGTGCTAGCAGCCGAGCAGAGGGGGCGCCTGGAGAGACCCAGTACTTC
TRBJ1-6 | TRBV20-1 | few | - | CSARSSTLSSYNSPLHF | TGCAGTGCTAGATCCTCGACCTTGAGCTCCTATAATTCACCCCTCCACTTT
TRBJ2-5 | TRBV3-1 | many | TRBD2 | CASTLGLAGKTQYF | TGTGCCAGCACCCTCGGACTAGCGGGAAAGACCCAGTACTTC
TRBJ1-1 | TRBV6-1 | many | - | CASSVQTGNTEAFF | TGTGCCAGCAGTGTACAAACAGGAAACACTGAAGCTTTCTTT
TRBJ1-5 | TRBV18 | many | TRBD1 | CASSPLGQGNNQPQHF | TGTGCCAGCTCACCGCTGGGACAGGGGAACAATCAGCCCCAGCATTTT
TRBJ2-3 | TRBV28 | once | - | CASLPRGLHTDTQYF | TGTGCCAGCCTTCCCCGCGGGCTACACACAGATACGCAGTATTTT
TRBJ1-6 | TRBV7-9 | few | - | CASSSGRRHNSPLHF | TGTGCCAGCAGCTCCGGTCGGCGCCATAATTCACCCCTCCACTTT
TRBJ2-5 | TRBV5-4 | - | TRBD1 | CASSLRTGAGETQYF | TGTGCCAGCAGCTTGAGGACAGGAGCTGGAGAGACCCAGTACTTC
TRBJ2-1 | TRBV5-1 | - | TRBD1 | CASGGTGTNEQFF | TGCGCCAGCGGGGGGACAGGTACTAATGAGCAGTTCTTC
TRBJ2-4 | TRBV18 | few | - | CASSPRNRDIQYF | TGTGCCAGCTCACCGCGGAACAGAGACATTCAGTACTTC
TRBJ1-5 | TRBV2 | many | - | CASSWGQSNQPQHF | TGTGCCAGCAGTTGGGGGCAGAGCAATCAGCCCCAGCATTTT
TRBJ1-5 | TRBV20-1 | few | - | CSAPLRGSNQPQHF | TGCAGTGCTCCGCTTAGGGGGAGCAATCAGCCCCAGCATTTT
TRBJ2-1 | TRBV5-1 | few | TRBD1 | CASRTTGENEQFF | TGCGCCAGCAGAACTACAGGGGAGAATGAGCAGTTCTTC
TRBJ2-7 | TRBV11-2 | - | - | CASSRIDPSSSYEQYF | TGTGCCAGCAGCCGAATTGACCCTAGTTCTTCCTACGAGCAGTACTTC
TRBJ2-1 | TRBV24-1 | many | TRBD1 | CATSDLGRGSYNEQFF | TGTGCCACCAGTGATTTAGGCAGGGGGTCCTACAATGAGCAGTTCTTC
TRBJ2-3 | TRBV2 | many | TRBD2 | CASSLGLGTSGSYF | TGTGCCAGCAGCCTAGGGCTCGGGACTAGCGGGTCGTATTTT
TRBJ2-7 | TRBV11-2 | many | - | CASSLDPGGGYEQYF | TGTGCCAGCAGCTTAGATCCCGGGGGCGGCTACGAGCAGTACTTC
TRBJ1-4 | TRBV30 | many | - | CAWSGQPNEKLFF | TGTGCCTGGAGCGGACAGCCTAATGAAAAACTGTTTTTT
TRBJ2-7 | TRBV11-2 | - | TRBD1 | CASSLRQGAREQYF | TGTGCCAGCAGCCTTCGACAGGGGGCACGGGAGCAGTACTTC
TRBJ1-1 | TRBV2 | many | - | CASSQDLNTEAFF | TGTGCCAGCAGTCAGGACCTTAACACTGAAGCTTTCTTT
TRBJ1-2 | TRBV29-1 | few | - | CSVARGIYGYTF | TGCAGCGTTGCAAGAGGGATCTATGGCTACACCTTC
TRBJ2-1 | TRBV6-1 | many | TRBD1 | CASSEYRGSYNEQFF | TGTGCCAGCAGTGAGTACAGGGGCTCCTACAATGAGCAGTTCTTC
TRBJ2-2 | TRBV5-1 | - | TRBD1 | CASSRTPGGGTGELFF | TGCGCCAGCAGCCGAACCCCAGGGGGCGGCACCGGGGAGCTGTTTTTT
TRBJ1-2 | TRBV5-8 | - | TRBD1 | CASSLGQGIEYGYTF | TGTGCCAGCAGCCTAGGACAGGGAATTGAATATGGCTACACCTTC
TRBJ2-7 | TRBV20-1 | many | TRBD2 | CSANSFSGMRAEQYF | TGCAGTGCTAATTCCTTTAGCGGGATGAGGGCCGAGCAGTACTTC
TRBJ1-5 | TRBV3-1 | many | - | CASSRWGDQPQHF | TGTGCCAGCAGCCGTTGGGGGGATCAGCCCCAGCATTTT
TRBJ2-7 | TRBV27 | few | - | CASSLDMIAKQYF | TGTGCCAGCAGTTTAGATATGATAGCGAAGCAGTACTTC
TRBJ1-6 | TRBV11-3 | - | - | CASSAQGILYNSPLHF | TGTGCCAGCAGCGCCCAGGGGATCCTCTATAATTCACCCCTCCACTTT
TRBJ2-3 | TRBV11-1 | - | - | CASSPSRVRTDTQYF | TGTGCCAGCAGCCCGAGCCGGGTACGCACAGATACGCAGTATTTT
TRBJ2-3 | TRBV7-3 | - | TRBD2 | CASSQLAGGLDTQYF | TGTGCCAGCAGCCAACTAGCGGGAGGGCTCGATACGCAGTATTTT
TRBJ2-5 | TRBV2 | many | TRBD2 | CASTSGGWNQETQYF | TGTGCCAGCACGTCGGGGGGATGGAACCAAGAGACCCAGTACTTC
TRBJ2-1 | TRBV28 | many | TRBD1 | CASSSTGTGGNEQFF | TGTGCCAGCAGTTCCACCGGGACAGGGGGAAATGAGCAGTTCTTC
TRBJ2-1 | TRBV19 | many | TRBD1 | CASLPSRDRPYNEQFF | TGTGCCAGCTTGCCGTCTAGGGACAGGCCCTACAATGAGCAGTTCTTC
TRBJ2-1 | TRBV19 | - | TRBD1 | CASSNLGTGDNEQFF | TGTGCCAGTAGTAACTTGGGGACAGGGGACAATGAGCAGTTCTTC
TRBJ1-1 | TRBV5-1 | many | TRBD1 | CASSSQGATEAFF | TGCGCCAGCAGCTCACAGGGGGCGACTGAAGCTTTCTTT
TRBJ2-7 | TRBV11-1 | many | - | CASSSRTAYEQYF | TGTGCCAGCAGCTCCAGGACAGCCTACGAGCAGTACTTC
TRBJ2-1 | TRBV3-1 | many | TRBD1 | CASSEGQGSYNEQFF | TGTGCCAGCAGCGAGGGACAGGGTTCCTACAATGAGCAGTTCTTC
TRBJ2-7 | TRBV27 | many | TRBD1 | CASSLSLRGSSYEQYF | TGTGCCAGCAGTTTATCCCTCAGGGGGAGCTCCTACGAGCAGTACTTC
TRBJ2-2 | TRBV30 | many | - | CAFRGPNTGELFF | TGTGCCTTTCGGGGACCTAACACCGGGGAGCTGTTTTTT
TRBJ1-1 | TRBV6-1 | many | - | CASIFRGDTEAFF | TGTGCCAGCATCTTCAGGGGCGACACTGAAGCTTTCTTT
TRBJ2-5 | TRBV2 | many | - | CASSQVTIQETQYF | TGTGCCAGCAGTCAGGTTACCATCCAAGAGACCCAGTACTTC
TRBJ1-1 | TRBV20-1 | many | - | CSATKGWGTEAFF | TGCAGTGCTACCAAGGGATGGGGAACTGAAGCTTTCTTT
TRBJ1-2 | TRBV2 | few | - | CASRNRDGSYGYTF | TGTGCCAGCAGGAATAGAGACGGGAGCTATGGCTACACCTTC
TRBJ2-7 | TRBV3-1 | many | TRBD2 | CASSHYIAGGYEQYF | TGTGCCAGCAGCCATTACATAGCGGGCGGCTACGAGCAGTACTTC
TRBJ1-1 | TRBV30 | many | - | CACRPNTEAFF | TGTGCCTGTCGGCCAAACACTGAAGCTTTCTTT
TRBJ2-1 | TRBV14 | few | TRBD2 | CASSQDLYRRGTEQFF | TGTGCCAGCAGCCAAGATTTATATCGGCGGGGGACGGAGCAGTTCTTC
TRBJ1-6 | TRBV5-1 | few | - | CASGLGRSSYNSPLHF | TGCGCCAGCGGCTTGGGGCGTAGCTCCTATAATTCACCCCTCCACTTT
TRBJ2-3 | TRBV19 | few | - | CASSIRRRSTDTQYF | TGTGCCAGTAGTATCCGGCGGAGGAGCACAGATACGCAGTATTTT
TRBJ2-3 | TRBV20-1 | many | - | CSAVDSLGDTQYF | TGCAGTGCAGTAGACAGCTTAGGGGATACGCAGTATTTT
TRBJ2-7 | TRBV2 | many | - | CASKRETGADEQYF | TGTGCCAGCAAGCGGGAGACAGGGGCAGATGAGCAGTACTTC
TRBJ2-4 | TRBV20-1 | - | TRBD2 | CSASPPSGSGKNIQYF | TGCAGTGCTAGTCCCCCTAGCGGGAGCGGCAAAAACATTCAGTACTTC